A selection of T cell receptor beta chains follows, all from one sample in a study of cytomegalovirus exposure and HLA in healthy donors. Repertoires were generated with immunoSEQ multiplex PCR, while TCRdb's copy carries only in-frame clones and drops some. Of fewer than 200,000 clones in the sample, 80% to 90% were seen once. Input material: PBMCs. The receptors derive from a woman aged 25 to 39 in good health and CMV-seropositive. The CDR3 runs from the conserved cysteine through the conserved F or W. The D gene is left open where the match is weak. A row's size may be missing; if present it is once, few, many or a size class.

TRBV2	TRBJ1-2	once	.	TGTGCCAGCAGTGAACGTATAGCCGCTAACTATGGCTACACCTTC	CASSERIAANYGYTF
TRBV2	TRBJ1-4	.	.	TGTGCCAGCAGTGAAGAATGGGCAGGGTCAGTGTTTTTT	CASSEEWAGSVFF
TRBV7-2	TRBJ2-7	.	TRBD1	TGTGCCAGCAGCTCAAGGACAGGGGCCTACGAGCAGTACTTC	CASSSRTGAYEQYF
TRBV29-1	TRBJ2-5	.	.	TGCAGCGTTATAGGGGTCGGGGAGACCCAGTACTTC	CSVIGVGETQYF
TRBV4-2	TRBJ2-2	once	TRBD2	TGTGCCAGCAGCCGGTCAAGCGGGGGTCACGGGGAGCTGTTTTTT	CASSRSSGGHGELFF
TRBV5-4	TRBJ1-5	.	TRBD1	TGTGCCAGCAGCCTAGGGACAGGATCTGAACAGCCCCAGCATTTT	CASSLGTGSEQPQHF
TRBV5-1	TRBJ1-1	once	.	TGCGCCAGCAGCTTGGGAGGGGGTGGAGGGAACACTGAAGCTTTCTTT	CASSLGGGGGNTEAFF
TRBV4-3	TRBJ1-5	.	.	TGCGCCAGCAGCCAAGATCACCAGGGAGGGGTAAGCAATCAGCCCCAGCATTTT	CASSQDHQGGVSNQPQHF
TRBV5-1	TRBJ1-1	.	TRBD1	TGCGCCAGCAGCTTTTGGGACAGGGAATACACTGAAGCTTTCTTT	CASSFWDREYTEAFF
TRBV27	TRBJ1-2	.	.	TGTGCCAGCAGTAACGGGCCGGAGGTATATGGCTACACCTTC	CASSNGPEVYGYTF
TRBV7-2	TRBJ2-3	.	.	TGTGCCAGTAAAGACGGGGGAAGCACAGATACGCAGTATTTT	CASKDGGSTDTQYF
TRBV6-1	TRBJ1-1	few	.	TGTGCCAGCAGTGTTCGGACAGAGGATGAAGCTTTCTTT	CASSVRTEDEAFF
TRBV14	TRBJ1-1	.	TRBD1	TGTGCCAGCAGCCAAGAGGGCAGGGACAGGGAGGAGACTGAAGCTTTCTTT	CASSQEGRDREETEAFF
TRBV18	TRBJ2-7	.	.	TGTGCCAGCTCACCGCAGGGTCCCTACGAGCAGTACTTC	CASSPQGPYEQYF
TRBV9	TRBJ2-1	.	TRBD2	TGTGCCAGCAGCGTCAGCGGGGGGCGGGGGAATGAGCAGTTCTTC	CASSVSGGRGNEQFF
TRBV5-1	TRBJ2-7	.	TRBD1	TGCGCCAGCAGAATGACAGGGAAGAGTTCCGAGCAGTACTTC	CASRMTGKSSEQYF
TRBV9	TRBJ1-2	.	TRBD1	TGTGCCAGCAGCGGCCGGGACAGTGATAACTATGGCTACACCTTC	CASSGRDSDNYGYTF
TRBV2	TRBJ1-2	.	.	TGTGCCAGCACCCTCCACATCGGGGATGGCTACACCTTC	CASTLHIGDGYTF
TRBV30	TRBJ1-5	.	TRBD1	TGTGCCTGGAGTGTAAGCCAGGGGGGCATTTATAGCAATCAGCCCCAGCATTTT	CAWSVSQGGIYSNQPQHF
TRBV7-9	TRBJ2-7	.	TRBD2	TGTGCCAGCAGCTTAAGGCTAGCGGGGGGGAAGGACGAGCAGTACTTC	CASSLRLAGGKDEQYF
TRBV27	TRBJ2-4	.	TRBD1	TGTGCCACCTCGACAGGGACCAAAGCCAAAAACATTCAGTACTTC	CATSTGTKAKNIQYF
TRBV14	TRBJ1-1	.	.	TGTGCCAGCAGCCCCCGCCGGGGAGGAGCCCTTGAGTACACTGAAGCTTTCTTT	CASSPRRGGALEYTEAFF
TRBV4-1	TRBJ2-1	.	.	TGCGCCAGCAGCCAAGGCCGGGTGGGTCCCCTCTCGAATGAGCAGTTCTTC	CASSQGRVGPLSNEQFF
TRBV7-3	TRBJ1-1	few	.	TGTGCCAGCAGCTCCCATCCGGGGACTGAAGCTTTCTTT	CASSSHPGTEAFF
TRBV7-2	TRBJ1-4	.	.	TGTGCCAGCAGCTCACAGGGCCGCGACGAAAAACTGTTTTTT	CASSSQGRDEKLFF
TRBV7-8	TRBJ2-7	.	TRBD1	TGTGCCAGCAGCCCGGGACAGGGAACCTACGAGCAGTACTTC	CASSPGQGTYEQYF
TRBV7-8	TRBJ1-1	.	.	TGTGCCAGCAGCCATAGGACAGAGTTGCCTGAAGCTTTCTTT	CASSHRTELPEAFF
TRBV7-9	TRBJ2-7	.	.	TGTGCCAGCAGCCGACGCAGGGTAGGCAGGGATAGCTCCTACGAGCAGTACTTC	CASSRRRVGRDSSYEQYF
TRBV4-3	TRBJ2-3	.	TRBD2	TGCGCCAGCAGCCAAGATCTAGCGGGGGGCACAGATACGCAGTATTTT	CASSQDLAGGTDTQYF
TRBV7-3	TRBJ2-2	.	TRBD2	TGTGCCAGCAGCACCCAGCGGGGGGTGAACACCGGGGAGCTGTTTTTT	CASSTQRGVNTGELFF
TRBV9	TRBJ2-7	once	TRBD1	TGTGCCAGCAGCGGGGGACAGGGCCGTTACGAGCAGTACTTC	CASSGGQGRYEQYF
TRBV18	TRBJ1-1	.	.	TGTGCCAGCTCACCGATTGCAGGGGACACTGAAGCTTTCTTT	CASSPIAGDTEAFF
TRBV9	TRBJ1-2	.	.	TGTGCCAGCAGCGTAGATACGGAGACTATAGGCTACACCTTC	CASSVDTETIGYTF
TRBV19	TRBJ2-1	.	TRBD2	TGTGCCAGTAGTACCTATACCGGGACTAGCGGATACAATGAGCAGTTCTTC	CASSTYTGTSGYNEQFF
TRBV10-3	TRBJ1-1	once	.	TGTGCCATCAGTGAGTGGGCAGGGGCTGAAGCTTTCTTT	CAISEWAGAEAFF
TRBV11-2	TRBJ2-1	.	.	TGTGCCAGCAGCTTAGACTGGGCCAATGAGCAGTTCTTC	CASSLDWANEQFF
TRBV4-2	TRBJ1-2	.	.	TGTGCCAGCAATCTCCTAGGGGGCTATGGCTACACCTTC	CASNLLGGYGYTF
TRBV28	TRBJ2-2	few	.	TGTGCCAGCAGTTTAACGGCCGGAAGGGGGGGCCGGACCGGGGAGCTGTTTTTT	CASSLTAGRGGRTGELFF